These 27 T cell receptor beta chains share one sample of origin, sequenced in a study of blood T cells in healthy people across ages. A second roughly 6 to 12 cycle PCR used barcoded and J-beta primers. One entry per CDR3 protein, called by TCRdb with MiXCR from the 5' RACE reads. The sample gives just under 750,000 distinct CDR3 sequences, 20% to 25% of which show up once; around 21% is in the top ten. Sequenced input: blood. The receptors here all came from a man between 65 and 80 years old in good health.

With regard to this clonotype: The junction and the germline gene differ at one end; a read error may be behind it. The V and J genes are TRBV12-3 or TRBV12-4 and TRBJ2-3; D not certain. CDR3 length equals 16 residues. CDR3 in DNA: TGTGCCAGCAGTTCTGGTGGCAGAGCCTTTGCAGATACGGAGTATTTT. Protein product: CASSSGGRAFADTEYF.

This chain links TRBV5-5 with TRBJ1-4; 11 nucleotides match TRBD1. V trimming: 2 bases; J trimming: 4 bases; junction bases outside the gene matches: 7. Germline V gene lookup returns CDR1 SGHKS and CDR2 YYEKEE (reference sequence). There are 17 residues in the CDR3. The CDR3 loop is CASSFGTGGSVNEKLFF. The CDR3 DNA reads TGTGCCAGCAGCTTTGGGACAGGGGGTTCTGTTAATGAAAAACTGTTTTTT. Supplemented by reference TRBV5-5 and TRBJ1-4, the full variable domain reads DAGVTQSPTHLIKTRGQQVTLRCSPISGHKSVSWYQQVLGQGPQFIFQYYEKEERGRGNFPDRFSARQFPNYSSELNVNALLLGDSALYLCASSFGTGGSVNEKLFFGSGTQLSVL.

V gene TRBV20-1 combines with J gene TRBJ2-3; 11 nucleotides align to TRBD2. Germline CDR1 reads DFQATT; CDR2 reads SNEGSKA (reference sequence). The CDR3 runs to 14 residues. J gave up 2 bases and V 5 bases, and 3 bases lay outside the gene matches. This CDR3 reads CSAGTSGNTDTQYF. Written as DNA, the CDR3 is TGCAGTGCTGGGACTAGCGGAAACACAGATACGCAGTATTTT.

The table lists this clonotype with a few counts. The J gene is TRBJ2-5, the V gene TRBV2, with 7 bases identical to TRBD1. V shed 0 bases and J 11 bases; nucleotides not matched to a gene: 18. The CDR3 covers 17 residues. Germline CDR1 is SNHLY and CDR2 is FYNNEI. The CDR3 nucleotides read TGTGCCAGCAGTGAAGCAGGGACGGGACAGCTCGGGGCTAAGCAGTACTTC. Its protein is CASSEAGTGQLGAKQYF.

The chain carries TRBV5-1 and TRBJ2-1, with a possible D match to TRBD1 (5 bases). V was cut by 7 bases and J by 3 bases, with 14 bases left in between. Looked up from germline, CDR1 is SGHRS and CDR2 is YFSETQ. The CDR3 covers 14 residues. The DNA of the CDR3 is TGCGCCAGCCGCAGGGAAATCGGCTACAATGAGCAGTTCTTC. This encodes CASRREIGYNEQFF.

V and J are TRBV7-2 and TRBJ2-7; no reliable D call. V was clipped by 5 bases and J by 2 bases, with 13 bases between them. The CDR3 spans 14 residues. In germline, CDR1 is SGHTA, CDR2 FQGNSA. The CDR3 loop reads CASSPLGTPYEQYV. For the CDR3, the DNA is TGTGCCAGCAGCCCACTTGGAACTCCCTACGAGCAGTACGTC.

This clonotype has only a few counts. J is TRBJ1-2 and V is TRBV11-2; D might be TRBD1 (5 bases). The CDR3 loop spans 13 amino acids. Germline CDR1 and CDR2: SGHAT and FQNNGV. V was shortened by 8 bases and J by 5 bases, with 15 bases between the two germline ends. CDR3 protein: CASAYGGGYGYTF. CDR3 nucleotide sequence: TGTGCCAGCGCGTATGGGGGGGGATATGGCTACACCTTC.

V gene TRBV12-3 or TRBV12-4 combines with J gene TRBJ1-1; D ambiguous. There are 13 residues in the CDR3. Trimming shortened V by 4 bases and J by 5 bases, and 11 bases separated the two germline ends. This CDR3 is CASSSIPLTEAFF. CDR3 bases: TGTGCCAGCAGTTCGATCCCGCTGACTGAAGCTTTCTTT.

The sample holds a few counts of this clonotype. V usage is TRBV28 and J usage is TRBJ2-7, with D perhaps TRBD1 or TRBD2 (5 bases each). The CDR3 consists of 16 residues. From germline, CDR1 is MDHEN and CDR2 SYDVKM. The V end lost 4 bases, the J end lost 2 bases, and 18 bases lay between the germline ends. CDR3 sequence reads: CASSSIPGTEAYEQYF. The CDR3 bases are TGTGCCAGCAGTTCCATTCCCGGGACGGAGGCCTACGAGCAGTACTTC.

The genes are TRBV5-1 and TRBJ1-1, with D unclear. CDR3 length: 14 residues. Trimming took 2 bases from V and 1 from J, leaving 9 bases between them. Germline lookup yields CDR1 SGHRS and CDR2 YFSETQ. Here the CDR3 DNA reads TGCGCCAGCAGCTTCGGGCCGGAGAACACTGAAGCTTTCTTT. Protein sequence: CASSFGPENTEAFF.

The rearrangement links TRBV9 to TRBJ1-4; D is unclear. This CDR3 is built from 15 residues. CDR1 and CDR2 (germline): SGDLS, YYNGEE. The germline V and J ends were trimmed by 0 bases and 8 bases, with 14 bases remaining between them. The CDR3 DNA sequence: TGTGCCAGCAGCGTAGGTTCGGGTTCAGGAGAAAAACTGTTTTTT. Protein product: CASSVGSGSGEKLFF.

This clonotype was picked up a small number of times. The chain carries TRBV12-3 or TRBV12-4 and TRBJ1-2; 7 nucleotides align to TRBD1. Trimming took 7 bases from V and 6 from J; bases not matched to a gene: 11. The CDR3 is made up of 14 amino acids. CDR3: CASTLDRFEHGYTF. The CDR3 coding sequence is TGTGCCAGCACCCTGGACAGGTTTGAGCATGGCTACACCTTC.

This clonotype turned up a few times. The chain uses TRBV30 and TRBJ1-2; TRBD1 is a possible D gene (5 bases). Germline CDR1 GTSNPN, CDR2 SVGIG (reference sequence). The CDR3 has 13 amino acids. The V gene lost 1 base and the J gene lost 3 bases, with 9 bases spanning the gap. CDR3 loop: CAWSAQGDYGYTF. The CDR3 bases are TGTGCCTGGAGTGCCCAAGGGGACTATGGCTACACCTTC.

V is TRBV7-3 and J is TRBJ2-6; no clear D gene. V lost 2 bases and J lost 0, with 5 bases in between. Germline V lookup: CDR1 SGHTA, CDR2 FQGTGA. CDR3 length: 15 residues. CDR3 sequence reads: CASSLYTSGANVLTF. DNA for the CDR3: TGTGCCAGCAGCTTATACACCTCTGGGGCCAACGTCCTGACTTTC.

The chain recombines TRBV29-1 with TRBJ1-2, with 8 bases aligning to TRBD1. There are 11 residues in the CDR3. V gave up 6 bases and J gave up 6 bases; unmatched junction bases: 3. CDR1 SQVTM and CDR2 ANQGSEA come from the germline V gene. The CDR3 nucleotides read TGCAGCGTAGGACAGGGTGATGGCTACACCTTC. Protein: CSVGQGDGYTF. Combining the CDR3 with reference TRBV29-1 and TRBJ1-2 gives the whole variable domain SAVISQKPSRDICQRGTSLTIQCQVDSQVTMMFWYRQQPGQSLTLIATANQGSEATYESGFVIDKFPISRPNLTFSTLTVSNMSPEDSSIYLCSVGQGDGYTFGSGTRLTVV.

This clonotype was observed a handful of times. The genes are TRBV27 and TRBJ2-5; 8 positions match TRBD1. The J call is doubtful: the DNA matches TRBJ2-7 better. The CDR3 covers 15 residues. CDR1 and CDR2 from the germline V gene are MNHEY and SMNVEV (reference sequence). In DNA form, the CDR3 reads TGTGCCAGCGGTCGATCAGGGACAGGTTTCTACGAGCAGTACGTC. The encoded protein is CASGRSGTGFYEQYV.

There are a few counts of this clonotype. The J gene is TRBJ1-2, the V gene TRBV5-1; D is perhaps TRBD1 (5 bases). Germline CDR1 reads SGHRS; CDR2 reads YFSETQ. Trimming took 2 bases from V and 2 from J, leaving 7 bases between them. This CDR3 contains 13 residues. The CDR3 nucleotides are TGCGCCAGCAGCTTCACAGGAAACTATGGCTACACCTTC. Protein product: CASSFTGNYGYTF.

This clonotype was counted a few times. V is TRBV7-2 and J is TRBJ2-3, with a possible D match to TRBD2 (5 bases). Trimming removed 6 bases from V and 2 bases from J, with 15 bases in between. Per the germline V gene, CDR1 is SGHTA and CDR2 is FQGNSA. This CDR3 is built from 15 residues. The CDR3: CASRVDSPLTDTQYF. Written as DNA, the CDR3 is TGTGCCAGCAGGGTGGACTCGCCCCTCACAGATACGCAGTATTTT. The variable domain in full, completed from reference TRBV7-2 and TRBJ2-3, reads GAGVSQSPSNKVTEKGKDVELRCDPISGHTALYWYRQSLGQGLEFLIYFQGNSAPDKSGLPSDRFSAERTGGSVSTLTIQRTQQEDSAVYLCASRVDSPLTDTQYFGPGTRLTVL.

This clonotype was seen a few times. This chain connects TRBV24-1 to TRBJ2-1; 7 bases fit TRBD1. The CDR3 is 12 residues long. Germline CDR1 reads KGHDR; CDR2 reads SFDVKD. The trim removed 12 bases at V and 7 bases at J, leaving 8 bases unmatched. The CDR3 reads CAVGQVGNEQFF. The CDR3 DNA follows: TGTGCCGTCGGACAGGTCGGGAATGAGCAGTTCTTC.

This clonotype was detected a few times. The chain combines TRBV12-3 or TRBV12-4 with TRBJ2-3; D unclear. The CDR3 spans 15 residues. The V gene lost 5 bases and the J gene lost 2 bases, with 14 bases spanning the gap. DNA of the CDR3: TGTGCCAGCAGTCCCCAGATATCGAACACAGATACGCAGTATTTT. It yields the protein CASSPQISNTDTQYF.

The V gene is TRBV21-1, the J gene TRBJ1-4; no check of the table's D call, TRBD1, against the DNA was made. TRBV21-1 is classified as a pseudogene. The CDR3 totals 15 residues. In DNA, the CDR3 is TGTGCCAGCAGCGCAACCGGGACAGGGTGTGAAAAACTGTTTTTT. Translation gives CASSATGTGCEKLFF.

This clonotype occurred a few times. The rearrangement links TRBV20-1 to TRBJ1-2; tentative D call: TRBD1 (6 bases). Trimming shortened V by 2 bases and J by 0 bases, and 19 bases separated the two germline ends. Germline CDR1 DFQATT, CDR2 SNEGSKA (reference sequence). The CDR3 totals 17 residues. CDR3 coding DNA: TGCAGTGCTAGATTTTTTAAGGGGGTAGAAGCTAACTATGGCTACACCTTC. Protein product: CSARFFKGVEANYGYTF.

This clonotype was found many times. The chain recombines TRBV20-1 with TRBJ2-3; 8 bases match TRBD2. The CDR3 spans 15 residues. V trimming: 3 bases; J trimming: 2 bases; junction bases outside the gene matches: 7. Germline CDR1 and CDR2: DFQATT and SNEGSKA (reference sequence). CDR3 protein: CSASDRGGPTDTQYF. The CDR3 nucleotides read TGCAGTGCTAGCGATCGGGGGGGCCCCACAGATACGCAGTATTTT.

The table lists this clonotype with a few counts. The CDR3 sequence: CSARRLDTDTQYF. The CDR3 DNA follows: TGCAGTGCCAGAAGACTGGACACAGATACGCAGTATTTT. The V gene is TRBV20-1, the J gene TRBJ2-3, with no clear D. Germline V CDR1 and CDR2: DFQATT, SNEGSKA (reference sequence). The length of the CDR3 is 13 residues. V was shortened by 6 bases and J by 2 bases, with 12 bases between the two germline ends.

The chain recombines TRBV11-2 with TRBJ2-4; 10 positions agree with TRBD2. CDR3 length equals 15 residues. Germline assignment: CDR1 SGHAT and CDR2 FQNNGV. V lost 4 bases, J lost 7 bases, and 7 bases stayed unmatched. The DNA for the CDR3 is TGTGCCAGCAGCTCAACGACTAGCGGGTTGAACATTCAGTACTTC. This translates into CASSSTTSGLNIQYF.

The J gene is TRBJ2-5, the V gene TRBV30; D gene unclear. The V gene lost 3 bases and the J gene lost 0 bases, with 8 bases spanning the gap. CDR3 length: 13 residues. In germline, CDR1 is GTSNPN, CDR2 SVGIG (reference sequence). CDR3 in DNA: TGTGCCTGGAGAGTCCAGTACCAAGAGACCCAGTACTTC. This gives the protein CAWRVQYQETQYF.

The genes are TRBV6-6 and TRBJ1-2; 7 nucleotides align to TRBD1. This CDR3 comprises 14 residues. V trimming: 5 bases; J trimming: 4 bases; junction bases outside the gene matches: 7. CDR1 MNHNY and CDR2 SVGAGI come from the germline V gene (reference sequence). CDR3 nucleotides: TGTGCCAGCAGTCCTACAGGGGAACCCTATGGCTACACCTTC. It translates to CASSPTGEPYGYTF.